Shown below are 31 T cell receptor beta chains from a single sample sequenced in a study of cytomegalovirus exposure and HLA in healthy donors. The repertoire was sequenced with immunoSEQ multiplex PCR; TCRdb's copy has only in-frame clones and lacks some. The table shows 85,000 to 130,000 clones, with around 89% occurring only once. Specimen: PBMCs. All receptors derive from a woman in her late teens or twenties in good health and CMV-seropositive.

V is TRBV4-1 and J is TRBJ1-4; perhaps TRBD1 as D (5 bases). CDR1 is MGHRA and CDR2 is YSYEKL in the germline V gene. This CDR3 spans 13 amino acids. V lost 3 bases and J 11 bases, leaving 13 bases between the germline ends. CDR3 region: CASSQVFGGKLFF. The CDR3 DNA reads TGCGCCAGCAGCCAGGTCTTCGGGGGTAAACTGTTTTTT.

A few counts support this clone. This chain uses TRBV7-9 with TRBJ1-6, with a weak D call TRBD1 (5 bases). Germline V gene data show CDR1 as SEHNR and CDR2 as FQNEAQ (reference sequence). Trimming cost V 5 bases and J 9 bases, with 14 bases left between them. The CDR3 length is 14 residues. The DNA of the CDR3 is TGTGCCAGCAGCGCAAGCAGGGAGGGTTCACCCCTCCACTTT. It codes for CASSASREGSPLHF.

The CDR3 spells CASSLPSGRGLTNEKLFF. CDR3 DNA: TGTGCCAGCAGTTTACCCTCCGGCAGGGGGCTAACTAATGAAAAACTGTTTTTT. This chain uses TRBV28 with TRBJ1-4; 8 positions match TRBD1. J was trimmed by 1 base and V by 2 bases; bases with no gene match: 9. Germline-derived CDR1 and CDR2 are MDHEN and SYDVKM. The CDR3 is 18 amino acids. The full variable domain, its missing parts supplied by reference TRBV28 and TRBJ1-4, is DVKVTQSSRYLVKRTGEKVFLECVQDMDHENMFWYRQDPGLGLRLIYFSYDVKMKEKGDIPEGYSVSREKKERFSLILESASTNQTSMYLCASSLPSGRGLTNEKLFFGSGTQLSVL.

V is TRBV6-1 and J is TRBJ2-1; D is possibly TRBD1 (5 bases). CDR1 and CDR2 from the germline V gene are MNHNS and SASEGT. This CDR3 is 11 amino acids long. The V end was cut by 6 bases, the J end by 10 bases, with 10 bases between. The CDR3 here is CASRKTEEQFF. In DNA form, the CDR3 reads TGTGCCAGCAGAAAGACAGAAGAGCAGTTCTTC.

J is TRBJ1-2 and V is TRBV5-6, with D perhaps matching TRBD1 (5 bases). The V gene's germline CDR1 is SGHDT and CDR2 YYEEEE. Trimming left V 1 base short and J 8 bases short, with 15 bases between. This CDR3 spans 14 amino acids. The chain's CDR3 is CASSLSRWGWGYTF. As DNA, the CDR3 is TGTGCCAGCAGCTTGTCTCGTTGGGGCTGGGGCTACACCTTC.

V and J are TRBV6-5 and TRBJ1-2; 7 nucleotides match TRBD1. The trim removed 2 bases at V and 5 bases at J, leaving 5 bases unmatched. Per the germline V gene, CDR1 is MNHEY and CDR2 is SVGAGI. The CDR3 runs 14 residues. The CDR3, as DNA: TGTGCCAGCAGTTACGTTTTCAGGGGGTATGGCTACACCTTC. This codes for CASSYVFRGYGYTF.

Points on this clone: Other DNA sequences of this sample code for an identical CDR3. The V and J genes are TRBV9 and TRBJ2-2, with D unclear. This CDR3 spans 12 amino acids. Germline assignment: CDR1 SGDLS and CDR2 YYNGEE. The V end lost 0 bases, the J end lost 8 bases, and 5 bases lay between the germline ends. CDR3 residues: CASSVAGGELFF. Written as DNA, the CDR3 is TGTGCCAGCAGCGTAGCAGGAGGGGAGCTGTTTTTT.

This chain joins TRBV19 and TRBJ2-1; 10 nucleotides agree with TRBD2. Germline CDR1 LNHDA, CDR2 SQIVND (reference sequence). V shed 5 bases and J 2 bases; nucleotides not matched to a gene: 3. There are 15 residues in the CDR3. CDR3 in amino acids: CASSVTSGAYNEQFF. As DNA, the CDR3 is TGTGCCAGTAGTGTCACTAGCGGGGCCTACAATGAGCAGTTCTTC.

In its sample, this clone was seen once. CDR3 nucleotides: TGTGCCGCAAGGAGGGGCACTGAAGCTTTCTTT. Translated: CAARRGTEAFF. This rearrangement joins TRBV6-1 to TRBJ1-1; D is possibly TRBD1 (5 bases). The CDR3 covers 11 residues. Germline values: CDR1 MNHNS, CDR2 SASEGT. Trimming pared 11 bases from V and 4 bases from J, leaving 11 bases between.

V and J are TRBV27 and TRBJ1-6; TRBD1 aligns across 7 bases. The CDR3 is 15 residues long. Germline V gene lookup returns CDR1 MNHEY and CDR2 SMNVEV (reference sequence). V gave up 4 bases and J gave up 14 bases; unmatched junction bases: 14. DNA for the CDR3: TGTGCCAGCAGTTCCCCTGACAGGGTAAGAGGAACCCTCCACTTT. Encoded protein: CASSSPDRVRGTLHF.

The rearrangement uses TRBV5-6 and TRBJ1-4; 11 bases fit TRBD1. This CDR3 is 16 amino acids long. V lost 2 bases, J lost 7 bases, and 7 bases stayed unmatched. The germline gives CDR1 SGHDT, CDR2 YYEEEE. The DNA for the CDR3 is TGTGCCAGCAGCTTTCTTGGGACAGGGGGTGGTGAAAAACTGTTTTTT. The encoded protein is CASSFLGTGGGEKLFF.

This sequence joins TRBV7-9 and TRBJ1-1; D is unresolved. The germline V and J ends were trimmed by 0 bases and 4 bases, with 15 bases remaining between them. This CDR3 contains 16 residues. The germline V gene has CDR1 SEHNR and CDR2 FQNEAQ (reference sequence). CDR3 in amino acids: CASSLALGRPITEAFF. The CDR3 nucleotides read TGTGCCAGCAGCTTAGCGCTGGGGAGACCAATCACTGAAGCTTTCTTT. Variable domain in full (rest from reference TRBV7-9 and TRBJ1-1): DTGVSQNPRHKITKRGQNVTFRCDPISEHNRLYWYRQTLGQGPEFLTYFQNEAQLEKSRLLSDRFSAERPKGSFSTLEIQRTEQGDSAMYLCASSLALGRPITEAFFGQGTRLTVV.

The V and J genes are TRBV4-3 and TRBJ2-5, with 9 bases aligning to TRBD2. This CDR3 spans 17 amino acids. The V segment lost 0 bases and the J segment 5 bases; nucleotides outside the gene matches: 10. The germline V gene has CDR1 LGHNA and CDR2 YSLEER. The CDR3 DNA reads TGCGCCAGCAGCCAAGATATCCGCGGGGGGGCGGGGGAGACCCAGTACTTC. Translating it yields CASSQDIRGGAGETQYF.

This clone has only one observation. The rearrangement links TRBV28 to TRBJ2-1, with 7 nucleotides matching TRBD1. The junction had 9 bases not matched to a gene; V was cut back by 5 bases and J by 2 bases. Germline V gene lookup returns CDR1 MDHEN and CDR2 SYDVKM. CDR3 length: 16 residues. CDR3 sequence reads: CASSTETGITYNEQFF. The CDR3 DNA follows: TGTGCCAGCAGTACAGAGACAGGGATTACCTACAATGAGCAGTTCTTC.

The rearrangement links TRBV6-5 to TRBJ1-4; TRBD1 is a possible D gene (5 bases). V was shortened by 3 bases and J by 8 bases, with 19 bases between the two germline ends. The CDR3 length is 16 residues. Germline CDR1 reads MNHEY; CDR2 reads SVGAGI. The CDR3 protein is CASSYKRGQGGEKLFF. The CDR3, as DNA: TGTGCCAGCAGTTATAAAAGAGGGCAGGGAGGAGAAAAACTGTTTTTT.

The chain recombines TRBV5-8 with TRBJ1-2; D not certain. The CDR3 is made up of 17 amino acids. Germline CDR1 is SGHTS and CDR2 is YDEGEE. V lost 4 bases to trimming and J lost 4 bases, with 23 bases between them. CDR3 sequence (DNA): TGTGCCAGCAGCGGGGAGGGCGGAGAGACCGGACTCTATGGCTACACCTTC. It specifies CASSGEGGETGLYGYTF.

This chain joins TRBV6-1 and TRBJ1-1; TRBD1 matches at 12 bases. V trimming: 4 bases; J trimming: 2 bases; junction bases outside the gene matches: 8. The CDR3 length is 17 residues. Germline V gene lookup returns CDR1 MNHNS and CDR2 SASEGT. The DNA of the CDR3 is TGTGCCAGCAGTGCCCCGGGACAGGGGGCAGGAAACACTGAAGCTTTCTTT. It encodes CASSAPGQGAGNTEAFF.

By sample share, this clone is medium-sized (0.01 to 0.1%). This rearrangement joins TRBV7-2 to TRBJ2-2, with D tentatively TRBD2 (5 bases). Germline CDR1 reads SGHTA; CDR2 reads FQGNSA. V was cut by 8 bases and J by 5 bases, with 15 bases left in between. The CDR3 is 14 amino acids. The CDR3 loop is CASHNGVSTGELFF. DNA of the CDR3: TGTGCCAGCCACAACGGGGTTTCTACCGGGGAGCTGTTTTTT.

The chain employs TRBV27 and TRBJ1-6; 9 bases agree with TRBD1. After removal of 3 bases from V and 6 bases from J, the junction contained 0 bases not matched to a gene. The germline V gene has CDR1 MNHEY and CDR2 SMNVEV (reference sequence). The CDR3 is 14 amino acids. This CDR3 is CASSLTGGNSPLHF. CDR3 nucleotides: TGTGCCAGCAGTTTGACAGGGGGTAATTCACCCCTCCACTTT.

The rearrangement links TRBV4-2 to TRBJ1-5, with a weak D call TRBD1 (6 bases). Germline V gives CDR1 LGHNA, CDR2 YNFKEQ. The CDR3 runs to 15 residues. V was pared by 1 base and J by 1 base, with 8 bases between. This chain's CDR3 is CASSQAGQSNQPQHF. The CDR3 DNA sequence: TGTGCCAGCAGCCAAGCGGGACAAAGCAATCAGCCCCAGCATTTT.

This clone was seen only once. This chain's CDR3 is CASSPPGGLETQYF. CDR3 in DNA: TGTGCCAGCAGCCCCCCTGGAGGGCTGGAGACCCAGTACTTC. This chain joins TRBV7-6 and TRBJ2-5; a possible D gene is TRBD2 (6 bases). This CDR3 spans 14 amino acids. V was clipped by 5 bases and J by 5 bases, with 15 bases between them. The germline V gene has CDR1 SGHVS and CDR2 FNYEAQ. The entire variable domain, with the rest obtained from reference TRBV7-6 and TRBJ2-5, is as follows: GAGVSQSPRYKVTKRGQDVALRCDPISGHVSLYWYRQALGQGPEFLTYFNYEAQQDKSGLPNDRFSAERPEGSISTLTIQRTEQRDSAMYRCASSPPGGLETQYFGPGTRLLVL.

V and J are TRBV28 and TRBJ2-3, with 8 bases aligning to TRBD2. Germline loops: CDR1 MDHEN, CDR2 SYDVKM. The CDR3 length is 16 residues. Trimming removed 4 bases from V and 6 bases from J; junction bases left unmatched: 12. The CDR3 region is CASSSPERGNLDTQYF. The DNA of the CDR3 is TGTGCCAGCAGTTCCCCAGAGCGGGGGAACCTCGATACGCAGTATTTT.

V gene TRBV5-4 combines with J gene TRBJ2-2; TRBD1 aligns across 11 bases. This CDR3 contains 16 residues. CDR1 is SGHNT and CDR2 is YYREEE in the germline V gene (reference sequence). V gave up 4 bases and J gave up 6 bases; unmatched junction bases: 8. As DNA, the CDR3 is TGTGCCAGCAGCCTCGGGACAGGGGGGAAACCCGGGGAGCTGTTTTTT. As protein: CASSLGTGGKPGELFF.

This chain connects TRBV4-1 to TRBJ1-1; 7 bases are shared with TRBD1. The CDR3 has 18 residues. Germline values: CDR1 MGHRA, CDR2 YSYEKL. V shed 2 bases, J shed 1 base, and the junction held 13 bases outside the gene matches. CDR3 nucleotide sequence: TGCGCCAGCAGCCAAAAAATAATAGGGGGACAGACGAACACTGAAGCTTTCTTT. It codes for CASSQKIIGGQTNTEAFF.

The chain carries TRBV13 and TRBJ2-7; tentatively, D is TRBD1 (5 bases). The CDR3 contains 15 residues. Germline-derived CDR1 and CDR2 are PRHDT and FYEKMQ (reference sequence). Trimming removed 1 base at V and 0 bases at J, with 10 bases between. CDR3 in amino acids: CASSLEQAGSYEQYF. DNA for the CDR3: TGTGCCAGCAGCTTAGAACAGGCTGGCTCCTACGAGCAGTACTTC.

V gene TRBV4-1 combines with J gene TRBJ1-2, with a tentative D call TRBD1 (6 bases). Germline V gene lookup returns CDR1 MGHRA and CDR2 YSYEKL. The CDR3 runs 15 residues. The V and J ends lost 3 bases and 8 bases respectively, with 19 bases between them. The chain's CDR3 is CASSQDTGYGAGYTF. The CDR3 DNA reads TGCGCCAGCAGCCAGGATACAGGGTATGGAGCGGGCTACACCTTC.

In DNA, the CDR3 is TGCGCCAGCAGCCCCGCAGGGAACGAGCAGTACTTC. Translating it yields CASSPAGNEQYF. The rearrangement uses TRBV4-1 and TRBJ2-7; the D gene is possibly TRBD1 (5 bases). CDR1 and CDR2 from the germline V gene are MGHRA and YSYEKL. Trimming removed 4 bases from V and 5 bases from J, with 9 bases in between. This CDR3 contains 12 residues.

A single count supports this clone. The genes are TRBV5-6 and TRBJ1-2; D is unclear. This CDR3 comprises 15 residues. Trimming stripped 0 bases from V and 9 bases from J, with 18 bases between. Germline CDR1 SGHDT, CDR2 YYEEEE. CDR3 residues: CASSLGPGGLLSYTF. In nucleotides, the CDR3 is TGTGCCAGCAGCTTGGGACCGGGAGGGCTTTTGAGCTACACCTTC. Complete variable domain (other parts from reference TRBV5-6 and TRBJ1-2): DAGVTQSPTHLIKTRGQQVTLRCSPKSGHDTVSWYQQALGQGPQFIFQYYEEEERQRGNFPDRFSGHQFPNYSSELNVNALLLGDSALYLCASSLGPGGLLSYTFGSGTRLTVV.

The chain carries TRBV6-5 and TRBJ2-5, with TRBD2 identical over 13 bases. V gave up 7 bases and J gave up 9 bases; unmatched junction bases: 2. Looked up from germline, CDR1 is MNHEY and CDR2 is SVGAGI. The CDR3 is made up of 12 amino acids. This CDR3 is CASTGTSGAQYF. The DNA for the CDR3 is TGTGCCAGCACCGGGACTAGCGGGGCCCAGTACTTC.

The chain combines TRBV28 with TRBJ1-2; D is perhaps TRBD1 (6 bases). This CDR3 region has 14 residues. V dropped 2 bases and J dropped 4 bases, with 11 bases sitting between them. The germline CDR1 and CDR2 sequences are MDHEN and SYDVKM. The DNA of the CDR3 is TGTGCCAGCAGTTTAGGGGGCGACGGCTATGGCTACACCTTC. Its protein is CASSLGGDGYGYTF.

V gene TRBV27 combines with J gene TRBJ1-5; D unclear. V gave up 1 base and J gave up 3 bases, with 10 bases separating them. The CDR3 has 15 amino acids. Germline V gene lookup returns CDR1 MNHEY and CDR2 SMNVEV (reference sequence). The CDR3 spells CASSLFGPVNQPQHF. The CDR3 DNA follows: TGTGCCAGCAGTTTATTTGGTCCGGTCAATCAGCCCCAGCATTTT.